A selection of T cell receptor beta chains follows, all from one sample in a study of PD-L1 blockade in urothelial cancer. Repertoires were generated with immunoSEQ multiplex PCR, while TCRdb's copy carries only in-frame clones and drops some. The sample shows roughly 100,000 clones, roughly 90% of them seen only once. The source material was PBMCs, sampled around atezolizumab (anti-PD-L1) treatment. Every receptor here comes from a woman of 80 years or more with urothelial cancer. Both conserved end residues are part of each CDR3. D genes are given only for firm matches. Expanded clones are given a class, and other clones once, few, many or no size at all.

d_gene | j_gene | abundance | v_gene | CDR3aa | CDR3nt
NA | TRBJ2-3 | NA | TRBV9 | CASSVGWGSDTQYF | TGTGCCAGCAGCGTAGGGTGGGGCTCAGATACGCAGTATTTT
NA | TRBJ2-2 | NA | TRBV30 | CAWGGGAGVAGELFF | TGTGCCTGGGGGGGCGGGGCGGGAGTCGCCGGGGAGCTGTTTTTT
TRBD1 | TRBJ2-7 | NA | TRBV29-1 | CSAADRGEQYF | TGCAGCGCCGCGGACAGGGGCGAGCAGTACTTC
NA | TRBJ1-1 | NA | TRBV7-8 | CASSLSLGGGTEAFF | TGTGCCAGCAGCTTATCATTGGGGGGAGGAACTGAAGCTTTCTTT
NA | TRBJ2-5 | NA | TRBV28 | CASSPMGLSQETQYF | TGTGCCAGCAGTCCCATGGGCTTGAGTCAAGAGACCCAGTACTTC
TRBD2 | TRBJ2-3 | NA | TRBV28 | CASSSGLAGGTDTQYF | TGTGCCAGCAGTTCGGGACTAGCGGGAGGAACAGATACGCAGTATTTT
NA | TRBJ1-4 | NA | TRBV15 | CATTPSGWNEKLFF | TGTGCCACCACCCCCTCGGGGTGGAATGAAAAACTGTTTTTT
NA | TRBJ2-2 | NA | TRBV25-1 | CASRLGEWDTGELFF | TGTGCCAGCAGGCTCGGGGAGTGGGACACCGGGGAGCTGTTTTTT
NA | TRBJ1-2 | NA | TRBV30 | CAWSELLIYGYTF | TGTGCCTGGAGTGAGCTATTGATCTATGGCTACACCTTC
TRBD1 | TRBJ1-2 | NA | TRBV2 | CASSAPTGVLNGYTF | TGTGCCAGCAGTGCCCCGACAGGGGTTCTTAATGGCTACACCTTC
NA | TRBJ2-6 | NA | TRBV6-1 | CASRKWGDGANVLTF | TGTGCCAGCAGGAAATGGGGAGATGGGGCCAACGTCCTGACTTTC
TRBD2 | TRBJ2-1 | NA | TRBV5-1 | CASSFIAGGTYNEQFF | TGCGCCAGCAGCTTCATAGCGGGAGGAACCTACAATGAGCAGTTCTTC
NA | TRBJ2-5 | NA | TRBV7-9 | CASSLDQGSEETQYF | TGTGCCAGCAGCTTAGATCAGGGGTCAGAGGAGACCCAGTACTTC
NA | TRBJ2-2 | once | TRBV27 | CASSLRGPRFGGELFF | TGTGCCAGCAGTTTGCGGGGGCCACGATTCGGCGGGGAGCTGTTTTTT
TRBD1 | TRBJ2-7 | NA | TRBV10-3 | CAISVPGQGGEQYF | TGTGCCATCAGTGTCCCCGGACAGGGAGGCGAGCAGTACTTC
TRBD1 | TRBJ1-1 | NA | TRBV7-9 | CASSPGTGLSEAFF | TGTGCCAGCAGCCCCGGGACAGGGCTATCTGAAGCTTTCTTT
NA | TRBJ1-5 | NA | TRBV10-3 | CAISEQGGQPQHF | TGTGCCATCAGTGAACAGGGCGGCCAGCCCCAGCATTTT
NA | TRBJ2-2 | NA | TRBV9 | CASTSGLSGELFF | TGTGCCAGCACTTCGGGGTTATCCGGGGAGCTGTTTTTT
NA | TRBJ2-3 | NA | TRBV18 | CASSPGTSSTDTQYF | TGTGCCAGCTCACCAGGTACTAGCAGCACAGATACGCAGTATTTT
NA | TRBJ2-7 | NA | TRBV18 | CASSPELDLYEQYF | TGTGCCAGCTCACCAGAACTAGATCTCTACGAGCAGTACTTC
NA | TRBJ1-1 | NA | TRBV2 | CASTLGGPGVNTEAFF | TGTGCCAGCACACTGGGTGGGCCAGGGGTGAACACTGAAGCTTTCTTT